A selection of T cell receptor beta chains follows, all from one sample in a study of PD-1 blockade in classical Hodgkin lymphoma. Produced via immunoSEQ multiplex PCR; TCRdb's table is partial and in-frame only. The table records tens of thousands of clones, about 90% of them present only once. The sample in question was peripheral blood mononuclear cells (PBMCs), obtained before the fourth cycle of nivolumab. Source of these receptors: a human donor with classical Hodgkin lymphoma. CDR3s include the opening cysteine and the closing phenylalanine or tryptophan. The order of the fields is V gene, clone size, J gene, D gene, CDR3 protein, CDR3 DNA. The D gene is left open where the match is weak. Clone size is given for some rows only: seen once, a few or many times, or a class if the clone is expanded.

V: TRBV19
size: once
J: TRBJ1-1
D: -
CDR3: CASSISGNTEAFF
DNA: TGTGCCAGTAGTATATCCGGCAACACTGAAGCTTTCTTT

V: TRBV7-2
size: -
J: TRBJ2-4
D: TRBD2
CDR3: CASSFSGGLNIQYF
DNA: TGTGCCAGCAGCTTCAGCGGGGGCCTAAACATTCAGTACTTC

V: TRBV19
size: -
J: TRBJ1-5
D: TRBD1
CDR3: CASSLGQATQHF
DNA: TGTGCCAGTAGTCTTGGACAGGCCACCCAGCATTTT

V: TRBV5-6
size: once
J: TRBJ2-1
D: -
CDR3: CASSLPGRTGEQFF
DNA: TGTGCCAGCAGCTTGCCAGGGAGGACAGGTGAGCAGTTCTTC

V: TRBV6-6
size: -
J: TRBJ2-3
D: TRBD1
CDR3: CASRVQGVTDTQYF
DNA: TGTGCCAGCAGGGTACAGGGGGTCACAGATACGCAGTATTTT

V: TRBV29-1
size: -
J: TRBJ2-1
D: -
CDR3: CSVEDLYRNNEQFF
DNA: TGCAGCGTTGAAGATCTCTATCGAAACAATGAGCAGTTCTTC

V: TRBV5-1
size: -
J: TRBJ1-4
D: -
CDR3: CASSSTGQQNEKLFF
DNA: TGCGCCAGCAGCAGCACGGGACAACAAAATGAAAAACTGTTTTTT

V: TRBV13
size: -
J: TRBJ2-7
D: TRBD2
CDR3: CASSLRVAGGREQYF
DNA: TGTGCCAGCAGTTTAAGGGTAGCGGGGGGGCGAGAGCAGTACTTC

V: TRBV7-8
size: -
J: TRBJ2-7
D: -
CDR3: CASSSKSSFSYEQYF
DNA: TGTGCCAGCAGCTCGAAAAGTAGTTTTTCCTACGAGCAGTACTTC

V: TRBV5-4
size: -
J: TRBJ2-3
D: TRBD1
CDR3: CASSSLRTRGREDTQYF
DNA: TGTGCCAGCAGCAGCTTGAGAACCAGGGGGCGGGAAGATACGCAGTATTTT

V: TRBV6-6
size: -
J: TRBJ1-6
D: -
CDR3: CASMRGISSYNSPLHF
DNA: TGTGCCAGCATGAGGGGGATCAGCTCCTATAATTCACCCCTCCACTTT

V: TRBV5-1
size: -
J: TRBJ1-1
D: -
CDR3: CASSLAYLGDTEAFF
DNA: TGCGCCAGCAGCTTGGCCTATCTTGGCGACACTGAAGCTTTCTTT

V: TRBV5-1
size: -
J: TRBJ2-7
D: -
CDR3: CASSFQVYYEQYF
DNA: TGCGCCAGCAGCTTTCAGGTTTACTACGAGCAGTACTTC

V: TRBV6-5
size: -
J: TRBJ2-7
D: TRBD1
CDR3: CASSHGTGPYYEQYF
DNA: TGTGCCAGCAGTCATGGGACAGGGCCGTACTACGAGCAGTACTTC

V: TRBV5-1
size: -
J: TRBJ1-3
D: TRBD1
CDR3: CASSLGQGAGNTIYF
DNA: TGCGCCAGCAGCTTGGGACAGGGAGCGGGAAACACCATATATTTT

V: TRBV5-1
size: -
J: TRBJ2-7
D: -
CDR3: CASSLGWGNAYEQYF
DNA: TGCGCCAGCAGCTTGGGTTGGGGCAACGCCTACGAGCAGTACTTC

V: TRBV27
size: -
J: TRBJ1-5
D: -
CDR3: CASSLREMGQPQHF
DNA: TGTGCCAGCAGTTTAAGGGAAATGGGCCAGCCCCAGCATTTT

V: TRBV5-4
size: -
J: TRBJ1-6
D: -
CDR3: CASSLASGAGSPLHF
DNA: TGTGCCAGCAGCTTGGCGTCGGGGGCAGGTTCACCCCTCCACTTT

V: TRBV19
size: -
J: TRBJ2-1
D: -
CDR3: CASSPRGYNEQFF
DNA: TGTGCCAGTAGTCCCCGGGGGTACAATGAGCAGTTCTTC

V: TRBV6-5
size: few
J: TRBJ2-5
D: -
CDR3: CASSYTAAETQYF
DNA: TGTGCCAGCAGTTACACAGCGGCAGAGACCCAGTACTTC

V: TRBV21-1
size: -
J: TRBJ1-6
D: -
CDR3: CASSKGGARPLHF
DNA: TGTGCCAGCAGCAAAGGAGGAGCCCGACCCCTCCACTTT

V: TRBV2
size: -
J: TRBJ2-3
D: TRBD2
CDR3: CASSSGLAGGPHTDTQYF
DNA: TGTGCCAGCAGCTCGGGACTAGCGGGGGGACCACACACAGATACGCAGTATTTT

V: TRBV6-6
size: once
J: TRBJ1-1
D: -
CDR3: CASSYLKGGGVEAFF
DNA: TGTGCCAGCAGTTACTTAAAGGGCGGCGGCGTGGAAGCTTTCTTT

V: TRBV11-2
size: -
J: TRBJ1-6
D: -
CDR3: CASSLDLGQYNSPLHF
DNA: TGTGCCAGCAGCTTAGATCTCGGACAGTATAATTCACCCCTCCACTTT

V: TRBV5-6
size: -
J: TRBJ1-2
D: -
CDR3: CASSQNGGYGYTF
DNA: TGTGCCAGCAGCCAGAATGGTGGGTATGGCTACACCTTC

V: TRBV28
size: -
J: TRBJ2-3
D: -
CDR3: CASSWEADTQYF
DNA: TGTGCCAGCAGCTGGGAAGCGGATACGCAGTATTTT

V: TRBV25-1
size: -
J: TRBJ2-3
D: TRBD2
CDR3: CASSGPSGSTDTQYF
DNA: TGTGCCAGCAGTGGCCCTAGCGGCAGCACAGATACGCAGTATTTT

V: TRBV9
size: -
J: TRBJ2-1
D: TRBD2
CDR3: CASSVEGLAPLVYNEQFF
DNA: TGTGCCAGCAGCGTAGAGGGACTAGCCCCTCTCGTCTACAATGAGCAGTTCTTC

V: TRBV6-6
size: -
J: TRBJ1-2
D: -
CDR3: CASSYEPGERGYTF
DNA: TGTGCCAGCAGTTACGAGCCGGGAGAGCGAGGCTACACCTTC

V: TRBV6-5
size: -
J: TRBJ1-1
D: -
CDR3: CASSSPQGSAFF
DNA: TGTGCCAGCAGTTCCCCCCAGGGCTCGGCTTTCTTT

V: TRBV6-5
size: -
J: TRBJ1-1
D: TRBD1
CDR3: CASRDRAVTEAFF
DNA: TGTGCCAGCCGAGACAGGGCAGTCACTGAAGCTTTCTTT

V: TRBV2
size: once
J: TRBJ1-1
D: -
CDR3: CASSEVVTVDTEAFF
DNA: TGTGCCAGCAGTGAAGTAGTGACAGTAGACACTGAAGCTTTCTTT

V: TRBV5-5
size: -
J: TRBJ2-1
D: TRBD2
CDR3: CASSFLAGDYNEQFF
DNA: TGTGCCAGCAGCTTTCTAGCGGGGGATTACAATGAGCAGTTCTTC

V: TRBV4-2
size: -
J: TRBJ1-1
D: -
CDR3: CASSQDSGPMIKNTEAFF
DNA: TGTGCCAGCAGCCAAGATTCAGGGCCGATGATTAAGAACACTGAAGCTTTCTTT

V: TRBV6-5
size: -
J: TRBJ2-1
D: -
CDR3: CASSYHRVGYNEQFF
DNA: TGTGCCAGCAGTTACCACCGGGTTGGTTACAATGAGCAGTTCTTC

V: TRBV30
size: -
J: TRBJ1-2
D: -
CDR3: CARGTFDGYTF
DNA: TGTGCCCGGGGGACGTTTGACGGCTACACCTTC

V: TRBV11-2
size: once
J: TRBJ2-1
D: TRBD1
CDR3: CASSLESGTEYNEQFF
DNA: TGTGCCAGCAGCTTAGAATCCGGGACAGAATACAATGAGCAGTTCTTC

V: TRBV2
size: -
J: TRBJ2-2
D: TRBD2
CDR3: CASSVRGGPGELFF
DNA: TGTGCCAGCAGTGTACGGGGGGGCCCCGGGGAGCTGTTTTTT

V: TRBV5-1
size: few
J: TRBJ2-2
D: TRBD2
CDR3: CASSLGRGVTGELFF
DNA: TGCGCCAGCAGCTTGGGACGGGGGGTTACCGGGGAGCTGTTTTTT

V: TRBV5-1
size: -
J: TRBJ2-1
D: TRBD2
CDR3: CASSGPLAGAPYNEQFF
DNA: TGCGCCAGCAGCGGGCCACTAGCGGGGGCCCCTTACAATGAGCAGTTCTTC

V: TRBV6-5
size: -
J: TRBJ1-3
D: -
CDR3: CATTGSYSSGNTIYF
DNA: TGTGCCACCACCGGTTCCTATTCCTCTGGAAACACCATATATTTT

V: TRBV5-1
size: few
J: TRBJ1-1
D: TRBD1
CDR3: CASSLAGRGATEAFF
DNA: TGCGCCAGCAGCTTGGCGGGCAGGGGGGCCACTGAAGCTTTCTTT

V: TRBV21-1
size: -
J: TRBJ2-1
D: -
CDR3: CASPGSLDNEQFF
DNA: TGTGCCAGCCCCGGGTCCCTAGACAATGAGCAGTTCTTC

V: TRBV7-2
size: -
J: TRBJ2-7
D: -
CDR3: CASSLDRLQHYEQYF
DNA: TGTGCCAGCAGCTTAGATAGACTGCAACACTACGAGCAGTACTTC

V: TRBV30
size: -
J: TRBJ1-1
D: -
CDR3: CAWSTQGRDTEAFF
DNA: TGTGCCTGGAGCACGCAGGGTAGAGACACTGAAGCTTTCTTT

V: TRBV6-5
size: -
J: TRBJ2-7
D: TRBD2
CDR3: CASTKGLGLPYEQYF
DNA: TGTGCCAGCACCAAGGGACTAGGTCTACCCTACGAGCAGTACTTC

V: TRBV9
size: -
J: TRBJ2-3
D: -
CDR3: CASSPNQGYTDTQYF
DNA: TGTGCCAGCAGCCCCAATCAGGGGTACACAGATACGCAGTATTTT

V: TRBV6-6
size: -
J: TRBJ1-1
D: -
CDR3: CASTQDGLNTEAFF
DNA: TGTGCCAGCACCCAGGACGGCCTGAACACTGAAGCTTTCTTT

V: TRBV19
size: -
J: TRBJ2-2
D: -
CDR3: CASSISGPPNTGELFF
DNA: TGTGCCAGTAGTATCTCGGGGCCTCCGAACACCGGGGAGCTGTTTTTT